The rows below give T cell receptor beta chains drawn from one sample of a study of CD8 T cells in Susac syndrome. In TCRdb, the immunoSEQ multiplex PCR reads were re-called with MiXCR into one record per CDR3 protein. The data hold 330,000 or so distinct CDR3 sequences, with roughly 90% observed a single time. The sample taken for sequencing was CD8+ T cells from PBMCs. The source is a human donor with multiple sclerosis. The CDR3 runs from the conserved cysteine through the conserved F or W. Each record gives: V gene, CDR3 protein.

>TRBV12-3/TRBV12-4
CASSLGQGTAELFF
>TRBV28
CASTQWGAPGTEAFF
>TRBV4-2
CASSQGDRGLSTEAFF
>TRBV4-1
CASTEQGRETQYF
>TRBV14
CASSQTGGGGANVLTF
>TRBV27
CASSVVLAGGPKEQYF
>TRBV6-6
CASTPGPYNSPLHF
>TRBV30
CAWSDTGMELAGDYEQYF
>TRBV28
CASSLGDWDTQYF
>TRBV20-1
CSARGAGGGPSPTDTQYF
>TRBV29-1
CSVLPSLGYGYTF
>TRBV2
CASSDPPGVNTEAFF
>TRBV19
CASTMGLNTEAFF
>TRBV20-1
CSARTGLSYEQYF
>TRBV5-4
CASGVAYNEQFF
>TRBV6-2/TRBV6-3
CASSDSEDAHGELFF
>TRBV20-1
CSATPGVYGYTF
>TRBV24-1
CATSDTGTSGMGEQFF
>TRBV29-1
CSVKSGGSSYEQYF
>TRBV30
CAWGEGPMITEAFF
>TRBV20-1
CSARDPSDRDVEQFF
>TRBV5-1
CASSRGTGFHEQYF
>TRBV20-1
CSAVRTGSKTEAFF
>TRBV19
CATKPVGTEAFF
>TRBV2
CASSEVIRGQETQYF
>TRBV29-1
CSVEPDRGVDTF
>TRBV5-1
CASSLERPRGDTQYF
>TRBV7-6
CASSPLPAGEGYNEQFF
>TRBV20-1
CSARNRGGTGFMEGYTF
>TRBV6-2/TRBV6-3
CASTSPGQGTYEQYF
>TRBV4-1
CASSPPVSFTGRRLEAFF
>TRBV21-1
CASSKGLAQFF
>TRBV6-5
CASSWGNGGANVLTF